This entry is about one TCR beta chain. Its recognized antigen is unknown. Per-nucleotide qualities are absent, and no much larger clonotype sits a single base away. The CDR3 runs 16 residues from the cysteine to the phenylalanine. CDR3 DNA only is kept here, 48 bases in frame from base 1. Trimming accounts for 5 bases at V and 4 bases at J, while the number of junction bases matched to no gene is 3. Per the germline V gene (reference sequence), SGHNT is the CDR1 and YYREEE is the CDR2. Using the deep immunoSEQ assay, multiplex PCR amplified TCR CDR3 regions from genomic DNA. For each cell subset, the extracted genomic DNA was distributed evenly across all wells of several immunoSEQ 96-well plates, and each plate served as one replicate. For sorted subsets, around 200 ng genomic DNA, equal to 30,000 to 35,000 T cell genomes, was loaded into each replicate PCR. Purified libraries were quantified with a Qubit 3.0 fluorometer, sized on a Bioanalyzer 2100, and re-quantified with the KAPA Library Quantification kit. Every immunoSEQ 96-well plate was sequenced on a dedicated single-read 150-cycle Illumina NextSeq 550 flow cell. Concerning the study's data processing: Because the immunoSEQ output included only junctional sequences and no quality scores, the filtering could not be the same as the filtering used for full-length reads. Sequences were annotated with PyIR, a Python wrapper for IgBLAST v1.9, using IMGT germline references to assign V/J genes and CDR3. Reads with weak V/J assignments (E-value above 1e-6), missing CDR3, stop codons, out-of-frame junctions, or ambiguous translated residues were removed. V3J clonotypes were defined as sequences sharing the same inferred V gene, J gene, and CDR3 amino acid sequence. Percentage overlap between repertoires was computed as shared unique clonotypes divided by the size of the smaller repertoire. Repertoire richness was assessed with RTK rarefaction, the Chao1 estimator, and Recon v2.1 estimates of unobserved clonotypes. For all TCRbeta clonotypes obtained by the gDNA method from a few donors, generation probabilities were computed with OLGA. The source is immuneACCESS, and TCRdb retained only in-frame sequences with V and J called. Part of the clones is not carried over; for the studies checked, unresolved V genes explain less than half of this, and the remainder is unexplained. V and J calls and clone size are those listed in that table; D and trimming were worked out from the DNA. Present in this sample are nearly 1 million clones, 76% of which were seen just once. Jointly, the top ten make up about 1.5% of the sample.

The data derive from a study of shared clonotypes between healthy human individuals (dated by TCRdb to the early 2020s). Looking at the study overall: A few men and two women, aged 18 to 49 years, made up the cohort. To increase sequencing depth and limit assay-specific biases, different laboratories used diverse techniques to prepare libraries and sequence TCR repertoires. Each donor's leukapheresis produced roughly between roughly 0.85 and 10 billion PBMCs. To estimate repertoire size and how much clonotype sharing occurs between individuals, the study deeply sequenced the blood TCR repertoires of 5 or 6 healthy adults. For each donor, three plates each were used for CD4 naive and CD4 memory, two plates were used for CD8 naive, and one plate was used for CD8 memory.

Broader findings and caveats from the paper: Clonotypes shared by all four sorted-subset donors showed higher generation probabilities than non-shared clonotypes. Pairwise subsampling indicated that sequencing depth was expected to affect the degree of clonotype sharing among donors. Roughly 5% of naive CD4, around 3.5% of naive CD8, roughly 2.5% of memory CD4, and less than 0.45% of memory CD8 clonotypes were shared across several donors. Even with the large sequencing depth, rarefaction of the sorted-subset datasets indicated that sequencing was incomplete. Larger estimated clonotype richness was generally found for naive subsets than for memory subsets. Sampling was restricted to blood, and TCR repertoires in tissues likely differ from the TCR repertoires found in blood. Because the study included a small number of donors, the genetic and exposure-history diversity represented was limited.

Donors were healthy HIV-negative adults with no recently reported acute infections or vaccinations. Every donor was a Caucasian adult residing in Nashville, Tennessee, USA. CD4+ T cells were enriched by magnetic negative selection; naive cells were then positively selected on CD45RA, and the negative fraction formed the memory subset. Blood was obtained by leukapheresis, after which PBMCs were separated by Ficoll-Histopaque density gradient centrifugation and cryopreserved in liquid nitrogen vapor phase. Analytical flow cytometry was used to check the purity and quantity of every magnetically sorted T cell population. Each sorted fraction had its genomic DNA isolated and then quantified by UV absorbance on a Nanodrop 2000c.

Sequenced sample: memory CD4+ T cells sorted from blood. According to the study, the label for this sample's cell subset or site signals: CD45RA-negative fraction. The TCR was taken from a young man in good health. The sequence links TRBV5-4 to TRBJ2-2; a stretch of 15 junction bases matches TRBD2. The CDR3 loop reads CASRRTSGRGTGELFF. The DNA sequence reads TGTGCCAGCAGGCGGACTAGCGGGAGGGGCACCGGGGAGCTGTTTTTT.